This T cell receptor (beta chain) was sequenced during a study of blood T cell repertoires in COVID-19. V trimming: 0 bases; J trimming: 5 bases; junction bases outside the gene matches: 3. The germline V gene encodes CDR1 LGHDT and CDR2 YNNKEL (reference sequence). CDR3 length: 17 residues. Two consecutive negative NP/OP PCR tests, clearance, or resolved symptoms defined Cohort 3 recovery. Methods used by the authors: From reference gene primer amplification, estimates of nucleated cell counts were derived. The repertoire was sequenced with immunoSEQ multiplex PCR; TCRdb's copy has only in-frame clones and lacks some. V and J calls and clone size are as listed in that table; D and trimming were resolved from the DNA. The profile covers fewer than 400,000 clones, with about nine tenths appearing a single time and 1.5% to 2% taken by the ten largest.

The rearrangement joins TRBV3-1 (or the pseudogene TRBV3-2) to TRBJ2-1; 14 bases are a match to TRBD2. The sample taken for sequencing was PBMCs or T cells enriched from blood (not recorded which). The TCR comes from a woman aged 25 to 39 who had recovered from COVID-19. This CDR3 reads CASSQEGLAGVHNEQFF. CDR3 nucleotides: TGTGCCAGCAGCCAAGAGGGACTAGCGGGAGTTCACAATGAGCAGTTCTTC.